This TCR beta chain appears in the sequencing data of a study of cytomegalovirus exposure and HLA in healthy donors (TCRdb year 2017). Regarding the study in general: An earlier analysis of 587 of the donors reported about 260 Gb of sequence data and 117 million unique TCR beta sequences obtained from around 180 million T cells. About 300 gigabases of sequencing data and around 90 million unique TCR sequences made up an early release that covered under 750 HLA-typed donors. Among the roughly 390 genotyped donors, about 83% belonged to the genetic ancestry cluster associated with self-reported Caucasian donors. The study was designed to test whether signatures of past pathogen exposure could be identified by cataloging public T cell receptors. The T cell repertoires of 666 subjects were profiled by immunosequencing and related to cytomegalovirus serostatus. Besides the first cohort of 666 subjects, a separate validation cohort made up of over a hundred different subjects was used. To predict cytomegalovirus infection status, the study combined high-throughput TCR immunosequencing, statistical association of individual TCRs with disease status, and machine learning. A later analysis re-examined previously published TCR beta repertoires from 600 to 700 donors and added high-resolution HLA genotyping to investigate patterns of TCR occurrence. The later analysis used no new phenotypic data to find candidate immune exposures, relying instead on TCR beta sequences and their occurrence across donors. To decide whether each TCR beta V gene segment behaved as functional or pseudogenic, an earlier analysis of some 540 of the donors relied on high-throughput TCR beta sequencing. Donor age, sex, ethnicity and CMV serostatus were compiled alongside the repertoire data. Genome-wide SNP genotypes for about 65% of the 666 donors were used in a later genetic analysis, which treated that subset as a discovery cohort. All discovery cohort repertoires had been generated using a single sequencing platform. HLA typing covered class I and class II loci at four-digit resolution. The number of typed donors differed by locus: about 620-640 for A, B, C, DRB1 and DQB1; approximately 520 for DQA1; around 610 for DPA1; and some 430 for DPB1. Four or five DR-DQ haplotypes were handled as single units for association and clustering because linkage in the cohort was strong. Among 398 genotyped donors of the cohort, an average of approximately 230,000 unique TCR beta nucleotide sequences were sequenced per donor, roughly a sixth of them non-productive.

V is clipped by 4 bases and J by 0 bases, and the sequence between their germline boundaries is 6 bases long. The CDR3 contains 14 residues, cysteine and phenylalanine counted. The sequence is cut down to CDR3 DNA, 42 bases in frame from base 1. Sequences SNHLY (CDR1) and FYNNEI (CDR2) are obtained from the germline V gene. Library method: the immunoSEQ multiplex PCR assay. For the multiplex PCR, a mixture combining 60 forward primers for TCR Vbeta segments and 13 reverse primers for TCR Jbeta segments was used. The CDR3 region of rearranged TCR beta genes was amplified from genomic DNA with a multiplex PCR assay. The Illumina HiSeq System was used to sequence the amplified TCR beta libraries as 87-base-pair reads. As for the authors' bioinformatics: A later analysis counted some 74 million unique TCR beta chains across the approximately 700 repertoires, and around 9.9 million of these chains were shared by at least two donors. A nearest-neighbor algorithm error-corrected the raw reads and collapsed the reads into unique sequences, merging closely related sequences to remove PCR and sequencing errors. V, D and J gene segments were assigned by aligning CDR3 sequences to IMGT reference sequences. For a sequence to be retained, at least a six-nucleotide match to both a V gene segment and a J gene segment was required. A rearrangement counted as productive if the CDR3 had no stop codons and remained in frame with V and J, and every other rearrangement counted as non-productive. Following IMGT convention, CDR3 was defined as the stretch from the second conserved V-encoded cysteine to the conserved J-encoded phenylalanine. The earlier analysis of about 640 of the donors excluded any sequence lacking an unambiguous match to a single V gene segment. An earlier analysis of a few hundred of the donors called V segments functional above 56.7% productive rearrangements and segregating when the between-donor standard deviation exceeded 5%. A statistical classification framework was built to diagnose cytomegalovirus status from the catalog of TCR beta chain sequences. In a later analysis, V and J genes were assigned by comparing TCR nucleotide sequences against IMGT/GENE-DB human TR gene sequences. The TCRdist pipeline was used in a later analysis to assign CDR3 sequences and most-parsimonious VDJ recombination scenarios. In a later analysis, each TCR beta chain was defined by its CDR3 amino acid sequence together with its V-gene family, and reads without a unique V-gene family were excluded. As a way to deal with suspected cross-contamination and a sequencing artifact, a later analysis dropped roughly 620 nucleotide sequences that were highly shared and had low generation probability. In a later analysis, a clonal expansion index for each public chain was calculated from normalized within-repertoire ranks of inferred template counts. A later analysis computed generation probabilities with a VDJ recombination model fitted to out-of-frame rearrangements, and checked the results against IGoR. Hypergeometric tests were used in a later analysis to score TCR-TCR, TCR-HLA and TCR-CMV co-occurrence, with a repertoire-size bias correction applied to the TCR pairs. False discovery rates were estimated in a later analysis by permuting HLA or CMV assignments 20 times. A later analysis grouped co-occurring TCRs with DBSCAN, adding TCRdist sequence similarity when clustering within HLA-allele-positive subsets. Repertoires with fewer than 30,000 or more than 120,000 public chains, plus five repertoires with anomalous nucleotide sharing, were excluded from co-occurrence clustering. TCRdb mirrors the immuneACCESS table, restricted to in-frame sequences. Some clones are absent from its copies; in checked studies, under half trace to an unresolved V gene, and the reason for the others is unknown. V, J and clone size reflect that table, while D and trimming were determined from the DNA. Counted in this sample were 150,000 to 200,000 clones; around 76% of them appeared once. Under 2% of the sample is held by the ten biggest clonotypes.

In total, roughly 710 healthy bone marrow donors made up the cohort. Cohort members were all nominally healthy when sampled, although unrecorded immune exposures were likely present. The donor tested CMV seronegative, placing the donor among the 300 to 450 seronegative members of the cohort. Each donor provided a peripheral blood sample, and peripheral blood mononuclear cells were used for TCR beta sequencing. The Qiagen DNeasy Blood Extraction Kit was used to extract genomic DNA from the blood cell samples. As to this clone: Its antigen has not been determined. The sample holds no much larger clone one base away, and base qualities are not on file.

What the work shows at the level of the full study, not this receptor alone: The study gave a list of about 160 TCR beta chains associated with cytomegalovirus. While some public TCRs were present in many individuals, most TCR sequences turned up only very rarely across donors. Because counts were too low, under 20 rarely observed V segments, including chromosome 9 orphons, were left out of the earlier analysis of a few hundred of the donors. According to a later genetic analysis, donors in an Asian-associated ancestry cluster had fewer N-insertions in productive TCRs than the approximately 630-donor mean. In a later genetic analysis, a missense DCLRE1C variant was associated with V-gene and J-gene trimming of TCR beta chains, and the association was replicated in an independent cohort. In an earlier analysis of roughly 500 of the donors, most TCR beta V segments appeared in productive rearrangements about 87% or about 30% of the time, broadly matching IMGT annotations. A later analysis found that TCR association rates varied across HLA loci, with DRB1 alleles showing the most associated TCRs and HLA-C alleles the fewest. According to a later analysis, most CMV-associated TCR beta chains appeared to be HLA-restricted, and the HLA associations seemed to be driven largely by CMV exposure. Because HLA typing was unavailable for some donors at each locus, only the typed subset was used in association tests. Only TCR beta chains were sequenced in this cohort, and the absence of alpha or paired-chain data limited detectable features. Some IMGT-functional V segments, including TRBV6-2 and TRBV6-3, could not be told apart with the 87-base-pair reads, so those segments were excluded. A further reported finding was that TCR beta sequences accurately predicted the HLA-A and HLA-B alleles for most subjects in the first cohort. In a later analysis, HLA-associated TCR beta chains were found to be more clonally expanded and to have lower generation probabilities than equally common non-associated chains. Sequencing depth was assumed to be roughly uniform across donors in the presence/absence analyses, though that assumption may not hold. Linkage disequilibrium might explain the correlated functional status among segregating V segments, but an unknown experimental factor could not be ruled out. It was suggested by the authors that the approach could potentially be generalized to other disease states and immunological phenotypes. Specific HLA alleles were associated with around 18,000 TCR beta sequences at a false discovery rate of 0.05 in a later analysis. A later analysis reported that several top co-occurrence clusters appeared linked to parvovirus B19, influenza, CMV and Epstein-Barr virus. Immune exposure information for the cohort was limited to CMV serostatus. When HLA alleles, especially DR and DQ, strongly co-occurred, TCR associations were difficult to assign to individual alleles. Cytomegalovirus status was reported to be diagnosed by the classifier with high specificity and sensitivity in both the original and validation cohorts. Three of the identified cytomegalovirus-associated TCR beta chains were confirmed in vitro to be specific for cytomegalovirus antigens. A group of highly shared sequence variants was considered likely to be a technical artifact of the sequencing pipeline.

Specimen: PBMCs. The clonotype originates from a man under 40 in good health and CMV-seronegative. The receptor chain draws on TRBV2 and TRBJ1-4; the D gene cannot be named for sure. The bases are TGTGCCAGCAGTGTGGGAGCAACTAATGAAAAACTGTTTTTT. It translates to CASSVGATNEKLFF. Supplemented by the reference TRBV2 and TRBJ1-4 proteins around the CDR3, the complete variable domain is EPEVTQTPSHQVTQMGQEVILRCVPISNHLYFYWYRQILGQKVEFLVSFYNNEISEKSEIFDDQFSVERPDGSNFTLKIRSTKLEDSAMYFCASSVGATNEKLFFGSGTQLSVL.